Listed below are T cell receptor beta chains from one sample, sequenced in a study of shared clonotypes between healthy human individuals. Using immunoSEQ multiplex PCR, the repertoire was profiled, and TCRdb retains in-frame clones only, with some absent. The sample consists of a few million clones, 90% to 95% of them appearing once. Sequenced material: naive CD8+ T cells from PBMCs. The receptors shown here come from a man aged 18 to 29 in good health. Some clones in this sample may be carry-over from other donors' samples. Each CDR3 is given with its conserved first and last residue. The order of the fields is V gene, J gene, D gene, CDR3 protein. The D gene is left open where the match is weak.

TRBV19	TRBJ2-7	NA	CASSIAGGTGYEQYF
TRBV18	TRBJ1-1	NA	CASSPLPDKMNTEAFF
TRBV14	TRBJ2-7	NA	CASSQQTASSYEQYF
TRBV6-4	TRBJ1-4	NA	CASSDSRTPNPTNEKLFF
TRBV14	TRBJ2-7	NA	CASSQHGYEQYF
TRBV9	TRBJ2-7	NA	CASSVAGSKGYEQYF
TRBV2	TRBJ1-1	NA	CASSEKAGVNTEAFF
TRBV4-3	TRBJ2-1	NA	CASSQGSALYNEQFF
TRBV10-3	TRBJ2-7	TRBD2	CAISESPLAGYEQYF
TRBV2	TRBJ1-5	NA	CASSARTGLIQPQHF
TRBV21-1	TRBJ2-3	NA	CASSKAPWGPDTQYF
TRBV27	TRBJ1-5	TRBD1	CASRPQGNNQPQHF